These 26 T cell receptor beta chains were all obtained from the same sample, sequenced in a study of T-cell reconstitution after alpha-beta-depleted transplantation in children. This sample's TCRbeta library carried unique molecular identifier barcodes. TCRdb re-derived calls from the PCR reads in MiXCR, one entry per CDR3 protein. This sample yields more than 550,000 distinct CDR3 sequences, of which 8% to 11% are seen a single time; 3.5% to 5% belongs to the top ten. Sample: PBMCs from the stem cell graft donor, taken from the stem cell graft. These receptors were obtained from a human donor who donated a stem cell graft to a child with acute myeloid leukemia.

This clonotype was seen just once. This chain joins TRBV6-1 and TRBJ2-7; D might be TRBD2 (6 bases). Germline lookup yields CDR1 MNHNS and CDR2 SASEGT. This CDR3 contains 15 residues. Trimming stripped 7 bases from V and 6 bases from J, with 22 bases between. CDR3 sequence reads: CASTDERLEVREQYF. Here the CDR3 DNA reads TGTGCCAGCACTGATGAACGACTAGAGGTACGCGAGCAGTACTTC.

The gene calls are TRBV24-1 and TRBJ1-5, with D possibly TRBD1 on 5 matching bases. This CDR3 region has 16 residues. The germline V and J ends were trimmed by 1 base and 0 bases, with 9 bases remaining between them. CDR1 and CDR2 (germline): KGHDR, SFDVKD. The CDR3 protein is CATSDLGANSNQPQHF. For the CDR3, the DNA is TGTGCCACCAGTGATTTAGGGGCGAATAGCAATCAGCCCCAGCATTTT.

The chain links TRBV7-6 to TRBJ2-3; D gene uncertain. The CDR3 has 15 residues. Trimming took off 3 bases at V and 5 bases at J, with 15 bases between the two ends. CDR1 SGHVS and CDR2 FNYEAQ come from the germline V gene. The CDR3 here is CASSLRPATLDTQYF. The CDR3 DNA reads TGTGCCAGCAGCTTGAGACCAGCCACGTTAGATACGCAGTATTTT.

This clonotype was picked up a small number of times. CDR3 region: CASSLGGSHTEAFF. CDR3 DNA sequence: TGTGCCAGCAGCTTAGGGGGCAGCCACACTGAAGCTTTCTTT. The chain couples TRBV7-2 to TRBJ1-1, with D perhaps TRBD1 (5 bases). Deletions cut 1 base from V and 3 bases from J, with 9 bases between. Germline lookup yields CDR1 SGHTA and CDR2 FQGNSA. The CDR3 has 14 amino acids.

This clonotype was seen repeatedly, ten times or more. This chain links TRBV20-1 with TRBJ2-3; D not certain. Trimming removed 3 bases from V and 0 bases from J, with 13 bases in between. CDR1 is DFQATT, CDR2 SNEGSKA, per germline (reference sequence). The CDR3 length is 15 residues. The CDR3 nucleotides read TGCAGTGCTAGGTCGTCTAGGAAAAGCACAGATACGCAGTATTTT. It translates to CSARSSRKSTDTQYF.

V is TRBV18 and J is TRBJ2-5, with a possible D match to TRBD2 (7 bases). The V gene's germline CDR1 is KGHSH and CDR2 LQKENI. The CDR3 totals 15 residues. V shed 2 bases and J shed 2 bases, with 12 bases lying between them. The CDR3 here is CASSPIRGAQETQYF. DNA of the CDR3: TGTGCCAGCTCACCAATCCGGGGGGCTCAAGAGACCCAGTACTTC.

This clonotype was recorded a few times. The DNA for the CDR3 is TGTGCCAGCTCACCAGTGGTTGGGAATGAAAAACTGTTTTTT. This encodes CASSPVVGNEKLFF. The chain is built from TRBV18 and TRBJ1-4, with D unclear. V was trimmed by 2 bases and J by 5 bases, leaving 9 bases between them. CDR1 is KGHSH, CDR2 LQKENI, per germline. The CDR3 has 14 amino acids.

The genes are TRBV7-9 and TRBJ1-1; TRBD1 matches at 7 bases. The CDR3 has 14 amino acids. The V gene's germline CDR1 is SEHNR and CDR2 FQNEAQ (reference sequence). The J segment lost 3 bases and the V segment lost 3 bases, leaving 4 bases of the junction unmatched. In DNA, the CDR3 is TGTGCCAGCAGCTTGGGGACAGAATACACTGAAGCTTTCTTT. This sequence encodes CASSLGTEYTEAFF.

A word on this clonotype: Possible read error: a much larger clone is one base away. This sequence joins TRBV6-2 or TRBV6-3 and TRBJ1-5; D ambiguous. Per germline, CDR1 MNHEY and CDR2 SVGEGT. The CDR3 spans 15 residues. The ends were cut back, 2 bases at V and 4 bases at J, with 12 bases in the middle. The CDR3 sequence is CASSYVHPRNQPQHF. CDR3 coding DNA: TGTGCCAGCAGTTACGTACATCCCAGAAATCAGCCCCAGCATTTT.

CDR3 protein: CASSPTGSETTEAFF. CDR3 in DNA: TGTGCCAGCAGCCCTACAGGCTCGGAGACCACTGAAGCTTTCTTT. V gene TRBV7-9 combines with J gene TRBJ1-1; TRBD1 is a possible D gene (5 bases). This CDR3 has 15 amino acids. Trimming removed 5 bases from V and 4 bases from J, with 17 bases in between. The germline gives CDR1 SEHNR, CDR2 FQNEAQ (reference sequence).

This clonotype was found a few times. V is TRBV9 and J is TRBJ2-7; TRBD1 might be the D (6 bases). Germline V gives CDR1 SGDLS, CDR2 YYNGEE. V gave up 0 bases and J gave up 0 bases, with 16 bases separating them. The CDR3 has 17 amino acids. The CDR3 is CASSVGLGGSSSYEQYF. The DNA of the CDR3 is TGTGCCAGCAGCGTAGGGCTAGGGGGTTCTAGCTCCTACGAGCAGTACTTC.

This clonotype was detected only a few times. V is TRBV3-1 and J is TRBJ2-5; D gene ambiguous. V was shortened by 4 bases and J by 2 bases, with 14 bases between the two germline ends. The CDR3 has 15 residues. Germline V gene data show CDR1 as LGHDT and CDR2 as YNNKEL (reference sequence). In nucleotides, the CDR3 is TGTGCCAGCAGCCCAACCCCGATTATTCAAGAGACCCAGTACTTC. Translating gives CASSPTPIIQETQYF.

This clonotype was seen at least ten times. The chain employs TRBV20-1 and TRBJ2-7; D ambiguous. V lost 6 bases and J 1 base, leaving 16 bases between the germline ends. Germline V lookup: CDR1 DFQATT, CDR2 SNEGSKA (reference sequence). The CDR3 loop spans 14 amino acids. The CDR3 here is CSANRLEESYEQYF. Written as DNA, the CDR3 is TGCAGTGCGAATAGGCTAGAAGAATCCTACGAGCAGTACTTC.

A few counts support this clonotype. The rearrangement joins TRBV30 to TRBJ1-2; 7 bases agree with TRBD1. This CDR3 comprises 15 residues. Germline loops: CDR1 GTSNPN, CDR2 SVGIG (reference sequence). With 6 bases clipped from V and 0 bases from J, the junction kept 10 bases outside the gene matches. DNA of the CDR3: TGTGCCTGTGCCAAGACAGGGCTCTCTAACTATGGCTACACCTTC. It yields the protein CACAKTGLSNYGYTF.

The rearrangement joins TRBV7-2 to TRBJ2-1, with 7 bases aligning to TRBD1. J was trimmed by 7 bases and V by 6 bases; bases with no gene match: 9. Germline assignment: CDR1 SGHTA and CDR2 FQGNSA. The CDR3 contains 14 residues. CDR3 residues: CASSSGTATNEQFF. In DNA form, the CDR3 reads TGTGCCAGCAGTTCGGGGACAGCCACAAATGAGCAGTTCTTC. The variable domain in full, with the rest retrieved from reference TRBV7-2 and TRBJ2-1, is GAGVSQSPSNKVTEKGKDVELRCDPISGHTALYWYRQSLGQGLEFLIYFQGNSAPDKSGLPSDRFSAERTGGSVSTLTIQRTQQEDSAVYLCASSSGTATNEQFFGPGTRLTVL.

The V call is TRBV7-2, the J call TRBJ2-7; D gene uncertain. The CDR3 sequence is 13 residues long. Trimming shortened V by 2 bases and J by 3 bases, and 8 bases separated the two germline ends. Germline V gene lookup returns CDR1 SGHTA and CDR2 FQGNSA. The CDR3 loop reads CASSLNMNYEQYF. The CDR3 DNA reads TGTGCCAGCAGCTTAAATATGAACTACGAGCAGTACTTC. Full variable domain (outside the CDR3, taken from reference TRBV7-2 and TRBJ2-7): GAGVSQSPSNKVTEKGKDVELRCDPISGHTALYWYRQSLGQGLEFLIYFQGNSAPDKSGLPSDRFSAERTGGSVSTLTIQRTQQEDSAVYLCASSLNMNYEQYFGPGTRLTVT.

This clonotype has a count of ten or more. The chain has TRBV7-9 and TRBJ2-5, with TRBD1 as a possible D gene (5 bases). With 5 bases removed from V and 1 base from J, the gap between germline ends came to 17 bases. The CDR3 spans 16 residues. Germline lookup yields CDR1 SEHNR and CDR2 FQNEAQ (reference sequence). In DNA form, the CDR3 reads TGTGCCAGCAGCCACAGGAGTAGCCGGAGCCAAGAGACCCAGTACTTC. This codes for CASSHRSSRSQETQYF. The variable domain in full, completed from reference TRBV7-9 and TRBJ2-5, reads DTGVSQNPRHKITKRGQNVTFRCDPISEHNRLYWYRQTLGQGPEFLTYFQNEAQLEKSRLLSDRFSAERPKGSFSTLEIQRTEQGDSAMYLCASSHRSSRSQETQYFGPGTRLLVL.

The chain couples TRBV7-2 to TRBJ1-1; D unresolved. Germline assignment: CDR1 SGHTA and CDR2 FQGNSA. V lost 7 bases and J 4 bases, leaving 16 bases between the germline ends. The CDR3 is 14 residues long. The CDR3 spells CASKSREPFTEAFF. CDR3 DNA: TGTGCCAGCAAGTCCCGGGAGCCTTTCACTGAAGCTTTCTTT.

This clonotype was found many times. This chain connects TRBV5-5 to TRBJ2-5; D gene unclear. Trimming took off 2 bases at V and 1 base at J, with 9 bases between the two ends. The CDR3 has 14 residues. Germline-derived CDR1 and CDR2 are SGHKS and YYEKEE (reference sequence). The CDR3, as DNA: TGTGCCAGCAGCTTAACAGTAACCCAAGAGACCCAGTACTTC. Residues: CASSLTVTQETQYF.

The chain employs TRBV9 and TRBJ2-1, with D unclear. Germline V CDR1 and CDR2: SGDLS, YYNGEE. This CDR3 region has 16 residues. V was pared by 4 bases and J by 0 bases, with 14 bases between. This CDR3 reads CASSLSDSSSYNEQFF. The CDR3 nucleotides are TGTGCCAGCAGCCTTAGTGACTCCAGCTCCTACAATGAGCAGTTCTTC.

This chain uses TRBV25-1 with TRBJ2-7; TRBD1 might be the D (7 bases). The CDR3 length is 15 residues. CDR1 is MGHDK, CDR2 SYGVNS, per germline. Trimming shortened V by 6 bases and J by 0 bases, and 15 bases separated the two germline ends. Here the CDR3 reads CASRGGQFHSYEQYF. Written as DNA, the CDR3 is TGTGCCAGCAGGGGGGGACAGTTCCACTCCTACGAGCAGTACTTC.

The V gene is TRBV29-1, the J gene TRBJ2-5; D is possibly TRBD2 (6 bases). Germline V gene data show CDR1 as SQVTM and CDR2 as ANQGSEA. The CDR3 extends over 12 amino acids. Trimming shortened V by 5 bases and J by 7 bases, and 14 bases separated the two germline ends. The DNA for the CDR3 is TGCAGCGTTAGAGCGGGCCCCGGGACCCAGTACTTC. It is translated as CSVRAGPGTQYF.

The chain recombines TRBV9 with TRBJ2-5; 10 bases fit TRBD2. Losses at the gene ends were 7 bases for V and 4 bases for J; bases not matched to a gene: 10. The CDR3 covers 15 residues. Germline CDR1 is SGDLS and CDR2 is YYNGEE. CDR3 in DNA: TGTGCCAGCCCTGCCCCAGCGGGAGGGGGAGAGACCCAGTACTTC. Its protein product is CASPAPAGGGETQYF. The full variable domain, in which reference TRBV9 and TRBJ2-5 provide the parts outside the CDR3, is DSGVTQTPKHLITATGQRVTLRCSPRSGDLSVYWYQQSLDQGLQFLIQYYNGEERAKGNILERFSAQQFPDLHSELNLSSLELGDSALYFCASPAPAGGGETQYFGPGTRLLVL.

This clonotype has a handful of counts. The chain employs TRBV4-3 and TRBJ1-1, with D perhaps matching TRBD1 (5 bases). Germline CDR1 is LGHNA and CDR2 is YSLEER. The CDR3 is made up of 17 amino acids. V was pared by 1 base and J by 0 bases, with 15 bases between. CDR3 region: CASSQAASTVVNTEAFF. CDR3 nucleotides: TGCGCCAGCAGCCAAGCTGCTTCGACAGTAGTGAACACTGAAGCTTTCTTT.

The rearrangement uses TRBV5-1 and TRBJ1-4; possible D gene TRBD1, 5 bases. Germline V gives CDR1 SGHRS, CDR2 YFSETQ. Deletions cut 3 bases from V and 5 bases from J, with 11 bases between. CDR3 size: 14 residues. The CDR3 loop reads CASSSTAQNEKLFF. In nucleotides, the CDR3 is TGCGCCAGCAGCTCGACAGCGCAGAATGAAAAACTGTTTTTT.

This clonotype was detected ten times or more. The V and J genes are TRBV20-1 and TRBJ2-3; D possibly corresponds to TRBD2 (7 bases). This CDR3 spans 13 amino acids. Germline V gives CDR1 DFQATT, CDR2 SNEGSKA (reference sequence). CDR3 amino acids: CGGRERGTDTQYF. The CDR3 DNA reads as TGCGGGGGGCGGGAGAGGGGCACAGATACGCAGTATTTT.